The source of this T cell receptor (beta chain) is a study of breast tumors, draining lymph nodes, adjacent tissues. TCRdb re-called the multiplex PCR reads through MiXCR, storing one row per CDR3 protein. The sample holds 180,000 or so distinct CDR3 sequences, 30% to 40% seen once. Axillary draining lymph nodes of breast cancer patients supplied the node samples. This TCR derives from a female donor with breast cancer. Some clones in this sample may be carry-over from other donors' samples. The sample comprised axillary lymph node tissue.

CDR3 protein: CASSPRAGGLYNEQFF. In DNA form, the CDR3 reads TGTGCCAGCTCACCAAGGGCGGGGGGCCTATACAATGAGCAGTTCTTC. The chain uses TRBV18 and TRBJ2-1; 8 bases are shared with TRBD2. Germline CDR1 KGHSH, CDR2 LQKENI. V dropped 2 bases and J dropped 4; count of bases not matched to a gene: 7. The length of the CDR3 is 16 residues.